The rows below give T cell receptor beta chains drawn from one sample of a study of T cell responses to AZD1222 COVID-19 vaccine. Sequencing used immunoSEQ multiplex PCR; TCRdb keeps in-frame clones, though not all of them. The sample comprises 250,000 to 300,000 clones, approximately 94% of which are singletons, and around 0.5% rests with the top ten. The input for sequencing was peripheral blood, taken 28 days after the second AZD1222 dose. Receptors originate from an adult who received the AZD1222 COVID-19 vaccine. CDR3s include the opening cysteine and the closing phenylalanine or tryptophan. A D gene is named only where the DNA matches it firmly. Rows give clone size only sometimes, using once, few, many, or a class for an expanded clone.

size: NA
D: NA
length: 12
V: TRBV2
J: TRBJ2-3
DNA: TGTGCCAGCAGTCCACGGGGAGATACGCAGTATTTT
CDR3: CASSPRGDTQYF

size: few
D: TRBD2
length: 16
V: TRBV20-1
J: TRBJ2-3
DNA: TGCAGTGCTAGTCCCCGCGGCGGGGGGATCACAGATACGCAGTATTTT
CDR3: CSASPRGGGITDTQYF

size: NA
D: NA
length: 12
V: TRBV10-3
J: TRBJ1-4
DNA: TGTGCCATCAGTGAGTCGAGAGAAAAACTGTTTTTT
CDR3: CAISESREKLFF

size: many
D: TRBD2
length: 14
V: TRBV2
J: TRBJ2-7
DNA: TGTGCCAGCAGTGAACCGGGGGGGGATTACGAGCAGTACTTC
CDR3: CASSEPGGDYEQYF

size: NA
D: NA
length: 15
V: TRBV18
J: TRBJ2-7
DNA: TGTGCCAGCTCACCTAGGGGGGGAGTAAGGTACGAGCAGTACTTC
CDR3: CASSPRGGVRYEQYF

size: NA
D: NA
length: 17
V: TRBV5-5
J: TRBJ1-5
DNA: TGTGCCAGCAGTGCTTGGATAGGACAATCATCGAATCAGCCCCAGCATTTT
CDR3: CASSAWIGQSSNQPQHF

size: NA
D: NA
length: 13
V: TRBV6-5
J: TRBJ1-1
DNA: TGTGCCAGCAGTTCACAGGTCTACACTGAAGCTTTCTTT
CDR3: CASSSQVYTEAFF

size: NA
D: NA
length: 14
V: TRBV7-2
J: TRBJ1-2
DNA: TGTGCCAGCAGCTCTAGCGGCAGTCGGGCTGGCTACACCTTC
CDR3: CASSSSGSRAGYTF

size: NA
D: TRBD2
length: 15
V: TRBV5-5
J: TRBJ2-5
DNA: TGTGCCAGCACCAAGGCGGGGGGGGTCAAGGAGACCCAGTACTTC
CDR3: CASTKAGGVKETQYF

size: NA
D: NA
length: 15
V: TRBV11-3
J: TRBJ2-1
DNA: TGTGCCAGCAGCTTAACGGGAGACGCCTACAATGAGCAGTTCTTC
CDR3: CASSLTGDAYNEQFF

size: NA
D: NA
length: 14
V: TRBV6-2/TRBV6-3
J: TRBJ1-5
DNA: TGTGCCAGCAGCCGGGACGCCGGGGGTCAGCCCCAGCATTTT
CDR3: CASSRDAGGQPQHF

size: NA
D: NA
length: 15
V: TRBV18
J: TRBJ1-2
DNA: TGTGCCAGCTCACCACGTGCGGGGGGGGACTATGGCTACACCTTC
CDR3: CASSPRAGGDYGYTF

size: NA
D: TRBD1
length: 13
V: TRBV11-1
J: TRBJ1-2
DNA: TGTGCCAGCAGCGGGACAGGGTCGGGTGGCTACACCTTC
CDR3: CASSGTGSGGYTF

size: NA
D: TRBD1
length: 14
V: TRBV28
J: TRBJ2-7
DNA: TGTGCCAGCAGTTTGGGGACAGGGCGGTACGAGCAGTACTTC
CDR3: CASSLGTGRYEQYF

size: NA
D: TRBD1
length: 13
V: TRBV4-1
J: TRBJ2-7
DNA: TGCGCCAGCAGCGGCGGACAGGGCTACGAGCAGTACTTC
CDR3: CASSGGQGYEQYF

size: NA
D: NA
length: 17
V: TRBV2
J: TRBJ2-1
DNA: TGTGCCAGCAGTTCCCAAGGGGTCGGGCTAACCGACAATGAGCAGTTCTTC
CDR3: CASSSQGVGLTDNEQFF

size: NA
D: NA
length: 15
V: TRBV19
J: TRBJ1-2
DNA: TGTGCCAGTAGTATCGGGCGAAACATTAACTATGGCTACACCTTC
CDR3: CASSIGRNINYGYTF

size: NA
D: TRBD2
length: 16
V: TRBV5-1
J: TRBJ2-5
DNA: TGCGCCAGCAGATTGCCCCAGACTAGCGACCAAGAGACCCAGTACTTC
CDR3: CASRLPQTSDQETQYF

size: NA
D: NA
length: 10
V: TRBV5-1
J: TRBJ1-2
DNA: TGCGCCCTAAAAGAGGAAGGCTACACCTTC
CDR3: CALKEEGYTF

size: NA
D: NA
length: 14
V: TRBV13
J: TRBJ2-7
DNA: TGTGCCAGCAGGCGGGCGGGCAGGGGAACGAGGCAGTACTTC
CDR3: CASRRAGRGTRQYF

size: NA
D: NA
length: 12
V: TRBV28
J: TRBJ1-4
DNA: TGTGCCAGCAGTTTCCTTAATGAAAAACTGTTTTTT
CDR3: CASSFLNEKLFF

size: NA
D: NA
length: 15
V: TRBV7-8
J: TRBJ1-3
DNA: TGTGCCAGCAGCCCGGAGGGGGGGGTCGTCAACACCATATATTTT
CDR3: CASSPEGGVVNTIYF

size: NA
D: NA
length: 14
V: TRBV15
J: TRBJ2-7
DNA: TGTGCCACCAGCAGAGCGGGCAGTTTCTACGAGCAGTACTTC
CDR3: CATSRAGSFYEQYF

size: NA
D: TRBD2
length: 16
V: TRBV4-1
J: TRBJ2-5
DNA: TGCGCCAGCAGCCCAGGACTAGCGGGGGGGCTGGAGACCCAGTACTTC
CDR3: CASSPGLAGGLETQYF

size: NA
D: TRBD1
length: 14
V: TRBV7-8
J: TRBJ2-1
DNA: TGTGCCAGCAGCTTAGTCGACAGGGGGAATGAGCAGTTCTTC
CDR3: CASSLVDRGNEQFF

size: NA
D: NA
length: 15
V: TRBV27
J: TRBJ1-2
DNA: TGTGCCAGCAGATTAAGCGGTCGCGCGGGCTATGGCTACACCTTC
CDR3: CASRLSGRAGYGYTF

size: NA
D: NA
length: 14
V: TRBV4-1
J: TRBJ1-5
DNA: TGCGCCAGCAGCCAAGAGGGCCCTGTACAGCCCCAGCATTTT
CDR3: CASSQEGPVQPQHF

size: NA
D: TRBD1
length: 12
V: TRBV28
J: TRBJ1-1
DNA: TGTGCCAGCAGTATACAGGACAGGGGAGCTTTCTTT
CDR3: CASSIQDRGAFF

size: once
D: TRBD2
length: 14
V: TRBV9
J: TRBJ2-2
DNA: TGTGCCAGCACCAGCGGGGGCGCGTCCGGGGAGCTGTTTTTT
CDR3: CASTSGGASGELFF

size: NA
D: NA
length: 16
V: TRBV6-1
J: TRBJ2-1
DNA: TGTGCCAGCAGTGAAGTTGGAGGGGGCACGGGCCATGAGCAGTTCTTC
CDR3: CASSEVGGGTGHEQFF

size: NA
D: TRBD1
length: 17
V: TRBV7-3
J: TRBJ2-1
DNA: TGTGCCAGCAGCTTAGGGGACAGGGGACGATCCTACAATGAGCAGTTCTTC
CDR3: CASSLGDRGRSYNEQFF

size: once
D: NA
length: 20
V: TRBV14
J: TRBJ1-4
DNA: TGTGCCAGCAGCCCTAAAGCCAATTCTGGGAATCAGGGTAAGAATGAAAAACTGTTTTTT
CDR3: CASSPKANSGNQGKNEKLFF

size: few
D: NA
length: 15
V: TRBV7-9
J: TRBJ2-2
DNA: TGTGCCAGCAGTTCTACTGGACTTTCCACCGGGGAGCTGTTTTTT
CDR3: CASSSTGLSTGELFF

size: NA
D: NA
length: 13
V: TRBV28
J: TRBJ1-1
DNA: TGTGCCAGCAGTTTCCCCGGGGGCACTGAAGCTTTCTTT
CDR3: CASSFPGGTEAFF

size: few
D: NA
length: 11
V: TRBV20-1
J: TRBJ2-7
DNA: TGCAGTGCTAGAGAGACCTACGAGCAGTACTTC
CDR3: CSARETYEQYF

size: NA
D: TRBD2
length: 15
V: TRBV4-1
J: TRBJ2-7
DNA: TGCGCCAGCAGCCAAGATAGACTAGCGGCCCGGGGAGAGTACTTC
CDR3: CASSQDRLAARGEYF

size: NA
D: TRBD1
length: 16
V: TRBV6-1
J: TRBJ1-6
DNA: TGTGCCAGCAGTGAAGTTTGGGACAGGCCTCCACGGCCCCTCCACTTT
CDR3: CASSEVWDRPPRPLHF

size: once
D: NA
length: 12
V: TRBV15
J: TRBJ2-7
DNA: TGTGCCACCAGCACCGGCTCCTACGAGCAGTACTTC
CDR3: CATSTGSYEQYF

size: NA
D: TRBD2
length: 13
V: TRBV29-1
J: TRBJ2-1
DNA: TGCAGCGGCTCGGGACTAGGATACAATGAGCAGTTCTTC
CDR3: CSGSGLGYNEQFF

size: NA
D: NA
length: 15
V: TRBV9
J: TRBJ2-3
DNA: TGTGCCAGCAGCGTAGGGGGCGGTAGCACAGATACGCAGTATTTT
CDR3: CASSVGGGSTDTQYF

size: NA
D: NA
length: 14
V: TRBV5-1
J: TRBJ1-1
DNA: TGCGCCAGCAGCTACGACAGGTCGGGCACTGAAGCTTTCTTT
CDR3: CASSYDRSGTEAFF

size: NA
D: NA
length: 15
V: TRBV9
J: TRBJ1-5
DNA: TGTGCCAGCAGCGTAAGTTCCGGGTTGGGTCAGCCCCAGCATTTT
CDR3: CASSVSSGLGQPQHF

size: NA
D: TRBD1
length: 15
V: TRBV28
J: TRBJ2-1
DNA: TGTGCCAGCAGCTTAGGCCGCGGACAGGCGAATGAGCAGTTCTTC
CDR3: CASSLGRGQANEQFF

size: NA
D: NA
length: 14
V: TRBV5-8
J: TRBJ2-4
DNA: TGTGCCAGCAGCTTGGCCGTGGGAGGAAACATTCAGTACTTC
CDR3: CASSLAVGGNIQYF

size: NA
D: NA
length: 17
V: TRBV5-6
J: TRBJ1-5
DNA: TGTGCCAGCAGCTTGTTTAGGGGAGCGGGAGGATATCAGCCCCAGCATTTT
CDR3: CASSLFRGAGGYQPQHF

size: NA
D: TRBD1
length: 18
V: TRBV5-6
J: TRBJ1-6
DNA: TGTGCCAGCAGCTTGGGGACAGGCCCGAGCTCCTATAATTCACCCCTCCACTTT
CDR3: CASSLGTGPSSYNSPLHF

size: NA
D: NA
length: 14
V: TRBV5-1
J: TRBJ1-5
DNA: TGCGCCAGCAGCTTGGGGGGAAACAATCAGCCCCAGCATTTT
CDR3: CASSLGGNNQPQHF

size: NA
D: NA
length: 15
V: TRBV5-1
J: TRBJ2-7
DNA: TGCGCCAGCAGCCGAGGAGGGGTTTGGGGCGTCGAGCAGTACTTC
CDR3: CASSRGGVWGVEQYF

size: NA
D: NA
length: 12
V: TRBV6-5
J: TRBJ2-4
DNA: TGTGCCAGCAGCCCAGACGGGGGCATTCAGTACTTC
CDR3: CASSPDGGIQYF

size: NA
D: NA
length: 16
V: TRBV2
J: TRBJ2-7
DNA: TGTGCCAGCAGTGAAAGTCCCCAGTCGGCGTCCTACGAGCAGTACTTC
CDR3: CASSESPQSASYEQYF